Listed below are T cell receptor beta chains from one sample, sequenced in a study of regulatory T cells in long-lasting Graves disease. A single record per CDR3 protein comes from TCRdb applying MiXCR to the multiplex PCR reads. In the table there are over 200,000 distinct CDR3 sequences, 15% to 20% of which are singletons. This sample also belongs to another study, concerning T cells in Graves' hyperthyroidism and ophthalmopathy.

This material consisted of peripheral blood mononuclear cells (PBMCs), taken at new diagnosis, from a patient treated with antithyroid drugs. These receptors all stem from a woman aged 25 to 45 with Graves disease. Each CDR3 is given with its conserved first and last residue. The order of the fields is J gene, D gene, V gene, CDR3 protein. A D gene is named only where the DNA matches it firmly.

>TRBJ2-7|NA|TRBV6-1
CASRDFGSSPYEQYF
>TRBJ1-2|TRBD1|TRBV20-1
CSARPGTVDGYTF
>TRBJ1-2|NA|TRBV25-1
CASSELIGIVGMSYTF
>TRBJ2-2|NA|TRBV12-3/TRBV12-4
CASRDTDTGELFF
>TRBJ2-3|TRBD2|TRBV9
CASTPSSVAGGYTQYF
>TRBJ2-1|NA|TRBV20-1
CSARDPRGANNEQFF
>TRBJ2-5|TRBD1|TRBV6-2/TRBV6-3
CATQLVAGGLETQYF
>TRBJ1-5|NA|TRBV15
CATSRAQAHNQPQHF
>TRBJ1-2|TRBD1|TRBV7-9
CASSADRGRGYTF
>TRBJ2-2|NA|TRBV6-1
CASRDGTPPGELFF
>TRBJ1-2|NA|TRBV29-1
CSVDTPGRNYGYTF
>TRBJ1-4|TRBD1|TRBV7-3
CASSLDGRGPEKLSF
>TRBJ1-1|NA|TRBV7-8
CASSLARPIQNTEAFF
>TRBJ1-4|TRBD1|TRBV11-2
CASSSDRANEKLFF
>TRBJ1-6|NA|TRBV4-2
CASSQAGDNSPLHF
>TRBJ2-1|TRBD1|TRBV2
CASSEGTAKGF
>TRBJ2-1|TRBD2|TRBV6-5
CASSYGTSHRNEQFF
>TRBJ1-4|NA|TRBV4-2
CASSQSGNHEKLFF
>TRBJ2-7|NA|TRBV27
CASSAGAPYYEQYF
>TRBJ1-3|TRBD1|TRBV20-1
CSAHAPGTGVGGNTIYF
>TRBJ2-5|NA|TRBV18
CASSPGRSQETQYF
>TRBJ1-1|NA|TRBV18
CASSPGPGNTEAFF
>TRBJ2-4|NA|TRBV6-5
CASSYLRDVLYF
>TRBJ2-3|TRBD1|TRBV2
CASSEEGATDTQYF
>TRBJ1-5|NA|TRBV29-1
CSVEAGMGQPQHF
>TRBJ1-4|TRBD1|TRBV6-1
CASQDRVNEKLFF
>TRBJ2-7|NA|TRBV11-3
CASSLDGDEQYF
>TRBJ2-1|TRBD1|TRBV6-1
CASSGQGNEQFF
>TRBJ1-6|NA|TRBV5-1
CASSPGVGRRDNSPLHF
>TRBJ2-7|TRBD1|TRBV7-2
CASSPRQGSYEQYF
>TRBJ1-1|NA|TRBV19
CASGASGALEAFF
>TRBJ2-7|NA|TRBV6-1
CASNGVQYEQYF
>TRBJ1-2|NA|TRBV6-1
CASRGHQGHYGYTF
>TRBJ2-5|NA|TRBV6-1
CASSEGLKGLYQETQYF
>TRBJ2-3|NA|TRBV7-2
CASSLAGLPTSISTDTQYF
>TRBJ1-2|NA|TRBV7-3
CASSLTRGAGYGYTF
>TRBJ1-2|NA|TRBV19
CASSIGWGAYGYTF